Given below is one T cell receptor beta chain in context. Which antigen it targets is not known. No much larger clone is present one base from it, and per-base qualities are unavailable. This sample was included in a study of T-cell reconstitution after alpha-beta-depleted transplantation in children (dated by TCRdb to the mid-2010s). Regarding the research as a whole: T-cell immune reconstitution after TCRalphabeta/CD19-depleted allogeneic hematopoietic cell transplantation in children was quantitatively tracked in the study by means of TCR repertoire profiling. Overall results and qualifications from the work: In some patients, high TCRbeta diversity at day 60 was attributed to recipient T cells and intrathymic progenitors that had survived conditioning. About two months after transplant, the apparently early recovery of alphabetaT-cell counts reportedly depended on just several hundred clones that had expanded rapidly and came from non-depleted graft cells. Hyperexpanded clone frequencies declined over subsequent months; after one year, T-cell counts and TCRbeta diversity were mostly attributed to newly produced T cells.

CDR1 is given as SQVTM and CDR2 as ANQGSEA, both from the germline V gene. The CDR3 sequence holds 14 residues, the cysteine and phenylalanine included. Only CDR3 DNA remains: 42 bases, in frame from the first base. V and J are trimmed by 6 bases and 2 bases, and the gene matches miss 5 bases of the junction. The treatment or condition label, read with the paper, signifies: allogeneic hematopoietic cell transplantation with graft depleted of TCRalphabeta T cells and CD19 B cells. The children who served as transplant recipients had been given grafts of TCRalphabeta/CD19-depleted allogeneic hematopoietic cells. Library method: PCR. The sample was run on an Illumina HiSeq 2500. Molecular barcoding was employed in the preparation of TCR libraries, with unique molecular identifiers being used to normalize TCRbeta repertoire quantification. Through fastp at Q25 and MiXCR, TCRdb rebuilt clones from the public reads, retaining in-frame beta chains. Rows are unified per CDR3 protein, each entry keeping the most common DNA and genes. Counted in this sample were fewer than 1 million distinct CDR3 sequences; around 15% of them appeared once. Clones ranked in the top ten supply about 5% of the sample.

This specimen was PBMCs, mostly from graft donor cells, taken 360 days after TCRalphabeta/CD19-depleted stem cell transplant. This receptor was identified in a male patient younger than 18 who had a stem cell transplant for acute lymphoblastic leukemia, so the T cells may come from the graft donor. The chain is encoded by TRBV29-1 joined to TRBJ2-7, with 12 bases in between that match TRBD2. In nucleotide form, the sequence is TGCAGCGTCGAACTAGCGGGAGGCCCCTACGAGCAGTACTTC. It is translated as CSVELAGGPYEQYF.